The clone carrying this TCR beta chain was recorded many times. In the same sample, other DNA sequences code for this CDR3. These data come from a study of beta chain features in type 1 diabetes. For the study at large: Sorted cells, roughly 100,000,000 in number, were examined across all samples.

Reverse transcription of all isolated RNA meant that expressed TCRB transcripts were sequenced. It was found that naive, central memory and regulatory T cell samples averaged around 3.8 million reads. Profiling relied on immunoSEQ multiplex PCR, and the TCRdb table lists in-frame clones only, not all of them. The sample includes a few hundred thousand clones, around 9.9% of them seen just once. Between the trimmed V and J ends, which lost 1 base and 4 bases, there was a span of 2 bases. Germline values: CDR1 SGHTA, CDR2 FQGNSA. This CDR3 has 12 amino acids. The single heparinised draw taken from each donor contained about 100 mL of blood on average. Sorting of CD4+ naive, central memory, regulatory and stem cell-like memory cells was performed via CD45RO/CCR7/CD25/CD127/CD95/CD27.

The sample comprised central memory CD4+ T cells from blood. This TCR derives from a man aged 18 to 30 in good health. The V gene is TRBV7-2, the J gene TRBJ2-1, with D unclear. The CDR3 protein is CASSLGYNEQFF. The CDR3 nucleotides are TGTGCCAGCAGCTTAGGGTACAATGAGCAGTTCTTC. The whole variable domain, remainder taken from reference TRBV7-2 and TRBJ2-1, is GAGVSQSPSNKVTEKGKDVELRCDPISGHTALYWYRQSLGQGLEFLIYFQGNSAPDKSGLPSDRFSAERTGGSVSTLTIQRTQQEDSAVYLCASSLGYNEQFFGPGTRLTVL.